This T cell receptor beta chain derives from a study of technical replicates of blood from a few donors. The method was immunoSEQ multiplex PCR; TCRdb's version includes in-frame clones alone and lacks a portion of them. The sample lists tens of thousands of clones, about 89% occurring once. V was cut by 3 bases and J by 4 bases, with 6 bases left in between. The germline V gene has CDR1 SNHLY and CDR2 FYNNEI. The CDR3 runs 13 residues. Sequences were obtained from T cells isolated from PBMCs. The chain combines TRBV2 with TRBJ2-2, with D maybe TRBD1 (6 bases). The source is a human donor in good health. CDR3 amino acids: CASSETGTGELFF. For the CDR3, the DNA is TGTGCCAGCAGTGAGACAGGCACCGGGGAGCTGTTTTTT.